This T cell receptor beta chain was found in a study of T and B cells in COVID-19 patients. In its sample, this clonotype ranks as medium-sized. Multiplex PCR with BIOMED2 TRB-A/B primer pools amplified TRB rearrangements. TCRdb reprocessed the multiplex PCR reads via MiXCR and lists one record per CDR3 protein. The repertoire has roughly 4,700 distinct CDR3 sequences, roughly 28% of them found once; the top ten carry just over 35%. After removal of 4 bases from V and 1 base from J, the junction contained 5 bases not matched to a gene. The CDR3 extends over 14 amino acids. Germline CDR1 reads SGHNT; CDR2 reads YYREEE (reference sequence). From blood, 250-500 ng of genomic DNA served as TRB template.

Material for sequencing was blood. The chain recombines TRBV5-4 with TRBJ2-7, with 7 bases identical to TRBD2. The source is a human donor with active COVID-19. The CDR3 DNA reads TGTGCCAGCAGCCAAAGCGGGATTTCCTACGAGCAGTACTTC. This codes for CASSQSGISYEQYF.